This entry features one T cell receptor beta chain sequence. The antigen is undetermined. The primer mix had 60 Vbeta and 13 Jbeta primers. The protocol was immunoSEQ multiplex PCR, while the TCRdb copy is restricted to in-frame clones and leaves out a portion. Altogether around 150,000 clones are present, more than 60% being singletons, with the ten largest covering about 4.5%. This sample was taken from a study of cytomegalovirus exposure and HLA in healthy donors. Study observations and caveats: TRBV6-2, TRBV6-3 and some other V segments were excluded as indistinguishable. The investigators catalogued 150 to 200 TCR beta chains as cytomegalovirus-associated.

The CDR3 totals 16 residues. Per the germline V gene, CDR1 is SGHNT and CDR2 is YYREEE (reference sequence). V was pared by 0 bases and J by 9 bases, with 9 bases of the junction left unmatched. This chain connects TRBV5-4 to TRBJ2-1; 10 bases map to TRBD1. The receptor comes from a man aged 35 to 55 in good health and CMV-seronegative. The sample comprised PBMCs. CDR3 residues: CASSLEGDRGQGEQFF. In DNA form, the CDR3 reads TGTGCCAGCAGCTTGGAGGGGGACAGGGGCCAAGGTGAGCAGTTCTTC. Supplemented by reference TRBV5-4 and TRBJ2-1, the full variable domain reads ETGVTQSPTHLIKTRGQQVTLRCSSQSGHNTVSWYQQALGQGPQFIFQYYREEENGRGNFPPRFSGLQFPNYSSELNVNALELDDSALYLCASSLEGDRGQGEQFFGPGTRLTVL.